Each of the 7 T cell receptor beta chains below was sequenced from the same sample in a study of CD8 T cells in ankylosing spondylitis. TCRdb reprocessed the 5' RACE reads with MiXCR, giving one entry per CDR3 protein. Of about 200,000 distinct CDR3 sequences listed, around 24% are singletons. The sequenced sample was blood, either unsorted or a sorted T cell fraction (not recorded which). These receptors came from a male donor with ankylosing spondylitis or in good health (not recorded which).

This clonotype was observed a few times. The J gene is TRBJ1-2, the V gene TRBV7-9, with D unresolved. CDR1 is SEHNR, CDR2 FQNEAQ, per germline (reference sequence). The CDR3 spans 16 residues. The V end lost 1 base, the J end lost 1 base, and 13 bases lay between the germline ends. Here the CDR3 reads CASSLGDVKNNYGYTF. CDR3 bases: TGTGCCAGCAGCTTAGGGGATGTCAAAAATAACTATGGCTACACCTTC.

This clonotype has more than one count but fewer than ten. The rearrangement joins TRBV20-1 to TRBJ2-1, with TRBD2 matching over 8 bases. The CDR3 sequence is 16 residues long. The germline V gene has CDR1 DFQATT and CDR2 SNEGSKA (reference sequence). Trimming at V came to 0 bases and at J to 4 bases, leaving 8 bases not matched to a gene. The CDR3 region has the DNA TGCAGTGCTAGAGATCTCGAGACTAGCGTGTACAATGAGCAGTTCTTC. Its protein product is CSARDLETSVYNEQFF.

The V and J genes are TRBV27 and TRBJ2-7, with D maybe TRBD2 (6 bases). In germline, CDR1 is MNHEY, CDR2 SMNVEV (reference sequence). V dropped 2 bases and J dropped 3 bases, with 20 bases sitting between them. This CDR3 is built from 17 residues. The CDR3 DNA reads as TGTGCCAGCAGTTTACGGGGGTCGGGGCGCCTGGGCTACGAGCAGTACTTC. Amino acids: CASSLRGSGRLGYEQYF.

The genes are TRBV7-8 and TRBJ2-1; D is uncertain. Germline CDR1 SGHVS, CDR2 FQNEAQ. Trimming left V 1 base short and J 4 bases short, with 14 bases between. This CDR3 region has 16 residues. The CDR3 protein is CASSLGEERPYNEQFF. The CDR3 nucleotides read TGTGCCAGCAGCTTAGGAGAGGAACGGCCATACAATGAGCAGTTCTTC.

The sample holds many counts of this clonotype. The chain recombines TRBV5-1 with TRBJ1-1; D gene ambiguous. CDR1 SGHRS and CDR2 YFSETQ come from the germline V gene. The V end was cut by 5 bases, the J end by 7 bases, with 15 bases between. This CDR3 has 13 amino acids. This CDR3 is CASRASGANEAFF. CDR3 DNA: TGCGCCAGCAGGGCCAGCGGCGCGAATGAAGCTTTCTTT.

This clonotype was detected only a few times. The chain employs TRBV5-5 and TRBJ2-5, with 7 bases matching TRBD2. Trimming at V came to 9 bases and at J to 4 bases, leaving 15 bases not matched to a gene. The CDR3 runs 15 residues. Germline-derived CDR1 and CDR2 are SGHKS and YYEKEE (reference sequence). CDR3 in DNA: TGTGCCAACACCCAGGGAGGGCGCGCCGGAGAGACCCAGTACTTC. This sequence encodes CANTQGGRAGETQYF.

By share of the sample, this clonotype is medium-sized. The genes are TRBV5-1 and TRBJ2-2; 8 bases are a match to TRBD2. The germline CDR1 and CDR2 sequences are SGHRS and YFSETQ. V was pared by 2 bases and J by 6 bases, with 9 bases of the junction left unmatched. The CDR3 spans 16 residues. Written as DNA, the CDR3 is TGCGCCAGCAGCTTTTTAGCGGGACCGACCGCCGGGGAGCTGTTTTTT. Its protein is CASSFLAGPTAGELFF.